What follows are 26 T cell receptor beta chains derived from one specimen sequenced in a study of radiotherapy plus CTLA-4 blockade in lung cancer. TCRdb keeps only in-frame clones here, not all; method: immunoSEQ multiplex PCR. The sample gives tens of thousands of clones, around 72% of which show up once; roughly 3.5% is in the top ten. The material sequenced was peripheral blood, taken from a patient treated with radiotherapy plus ipilimumab. These receptors all come from a human donor with non-small cell lung cancer who had stable disease on radiotherapy plus ipilimumab.

This clone was seen only a few times. The genes are TRBV18 and TRBJ1-1; D is possibly TRBD1 (5 bases). The length of the CDR3 is 13 residues. Looked up from germline, CDR1 is KGHSH and CDR2 is LQKENI. Between the trimmed V and J ends, which lost 2 bases and 3 bases, there was a span of 7 bases. The CDR3 spells CASSPKTDTEAFF. CDR3 bases: TGTGCCAGCTCACCAAAGACAGACACTGAAGCTTTCTTT.

The chain has TRBV5-1 and TRBJ1-1; no definite D call. The CDR3 contains 15 residues. Germline V gene lookup returns CDR1 SGHRS and CDR2 YFSETQ. The V end was cut by 7 bases, the J end by 2 bases, with 18 bases between. CDR3 DNA sequence: TGCGCCAGCGGTTCTGAAGCGGGCTACAACACTGAAGCTTTCTTT. It is translated as CASGSEAGYNTEAFF.

The genes are TRBV15 and TRBJ1-1; no definite D call. CDR1 and CDR2 from the germline V gene are LNHNV and YYDKDF (reference sequence). This CDR3 comprises 14 residues. V shed 0 bases and J shed 6 bases, with 11 bases lying between them. For the CDR3, the DNA is TGTGCCACCAGCAGAGATTTATCGGGCCCTGAAGCTTTCTTT. Its protein product is CATSRDLSGPEAFF. The full variable domain, rest sourced from reference TRBV15 and TRBJ1-1, is DAMVIQNPRYQVTQFGKPVTLSCSQTLNHNVMYWYQQKSSQAPKLLFHYYDKDFNNEADTPDNFQSRRPNTSFCFLDIRSPGLGDTAMYLCATSRDLSGPEAFFGQGTRLTVV.

The V call is TRBV5-1, the J call TRBJ2-7; 9 bases are shared with TRBD1. The CDR3 is 16 amino acids. The germline V gene has CDR1 SGHRS and CDR2 YFSETQ. After removal of 4 bases from V and 3 bases from J, the junction contained 11 bases not matched to a gene. The CDR3: CASSAEPGQGVYEQYF. In DNA form, the CDR3 reads TGCGCCAGCAGCGCAGAACCGGGACAGGGAGTCTACGAGCAGTACTTC.

This clone has only one observation. The V and J genes are TRBV14 and TRBJ2-3, with D perhaps given as TRBD1 or TRBD2 (5 bases each). The CDR3 consists of 13 residues. Per the germline V gene, CDR1 is SGHDN and CDR2 is FVKESK. Trimming shortened V by 2 bases and J by 11 bases, and 14 bases separated the two germline ends. CDR3 DNA: TGTGCCAGCAGCCAAACCAGGGACGGAGGGCAGTATTTT. This sequence encodes CASSQTRDGGQYF.

This clone was picked up a small number of times. The rearrangement uses TRBV10-1 and TRBJ1-2; no firm D call. With 3 bases removed from V and 2 bases from J, the gap between germline ends came to 7 bases. Germline V gene sequence: CDR1 WNHNN, CDR2 SYGVQD (reference sequence). This CDR3 has 13 residues. CDR3 DNA: TGCGCCAGCAGTGAATCACAGAACTATGGCTACACCTTC. This encodes CASSESQNYGYTF.

This chain connects TRBV7-8 to TRBJ2-3; 14 positions match TRBD2. Germline trimming cut 11 bases from V and 5 bases from J; bases unmatched to any gene: 6. CDR3 length equals 14 residues. The germline gives CDR1 SGHVS, CDR2 FQNEAQ. The CDR3 coding sequence is TGTGCCGTAACCGGGACTAGCGGGAGAGATACGCAGTATTTT. Protein: CAVTGTSGRDTQYF.

V and J are TRBV11-3 and TRBJ2-7; D tentatively fits TRBD1 or TRBD2 (5 bases each). The CDR3 runs to 17 residues. Germline values: CDR1 SGHNT, CDR2 YENEEA. The V end was cut by 0 bases, the J end by 3 bases, with 18 bases between. The CDR3 is CASSLDDRPGIFYEQYF. CDR3 DNA: TGTGCCAGCAGCTTAGATGACAGACCCGGGATATTCTACGAGCAGTACTTC.

As regards this clone: One end of the junction varies from germline; a read error may be responsible. This chain joins TRBV2 and TRBJ2-1; 8 nucleotides match TRBD2. Germline-derived CDR1 and CDR2 are SNHLY and FYNNEI. The CDR3 length is 13 residues. The CDR3 nucleotides read TGTGCCAGCAGGGAAGCGGGAGTTTGGGAGCAGTTCTTC. Its translation: CASREAGVWEQFF. The full variable domain, its missing parts supplied by reference TRBV2 and TRBJ2-1, is EPEVTQTPSHQVTQMGQEVILRCVPISNHLYFYWYRQILGQKVEFLVSFYNNEISEKSEIFDDQFSVERPDGSNFTLKIRSTKLEDSAMYFCASREAGVWEQFFGPGTRLTVL.

The table lists this clone with a few counts. This chain links TRBV9 with TRBJ1-2; D not resolved. The CDR3 runs to 14 residues. CDR1 and CDR2 (germline): SGDLS, YYNGEE. The ends were cut back, 0 bases at V and 4 bases at J, with 10 bases in the middle. The CDR3 loop is CASSVAETAYGYTF. CDR3 DNA sequence: TGTGCCAGCAGCGTAGCGGAAACAGCCTATGGCTACACCTTC.

The V and J genes are TRBV6-5 and TRBJ1-2, with 8 nucleotides matching TRBD1. From germline, CDR1 is MNHEY and CDR2 SVGAGI. The CDR3 consists of 15 residues. The trim removed 5 bases at V and 4 bases at J, leaving 9 bases unmatched. The DNA of the CDR3 is TGTGCCAGCAGTCCCCTGACAGGGGATATCTATGGCTACACCTTC. Protein product: CASSPLTGDIYGYTF.

This clone was observed a single time. This chain uses TRBV7-9 with TRBJ2-7, with a tentative D call TRBD1 (6 bases). The CDR3 length is 13 residues. V dropped 5 bases and J dropped 6 bases, with 14 bases sitting between them. Germline values: CDR1 SEHNR, CDR2 FQNEAQ (reference sequence). The CDR3 here is CASSPPQGIEQYF. Written as DNA, the CDR3 is TGTGCCAGCAGCCCGCCTCAGGGGATCGAGCAGTACTTC.

This clone has just one count. The CDR3 DNA follows: TGTGCCAGCAGCCCGGCCGGGACAAGATTATACAATGAGCAGTTCTTC. This sequence encodes CASSPAGTRLYNEQFF. The rearrangement links TRBV7-2 to TRBJ2-1; possible D gene TRBD1, 6 bases. From germline, CDR1 is SGHTA and CDR2 FQGNSA. This CDR3 comprises 16 residues. V lost 5 bases and J 4 bases, leaving 18 bases between the germline ends.

V usage is TRBV6-5 and J usage is TRBJ1-1; D remains unclear. The CDR3 contains 14 residues. Between the trimmed V and J ends, which lost 2 bases and 6 bases, there was a span of 13 bases. Germline V lookup: CDR1 MNHEY, CDR2 SVGAGI. The chain's CDR3 is CASSYGPRVAEAFF. DNA for the CDR3: TGTGCCAGCAGTTACGGGCCGAGGGTGGCTGAAGCTTTCTTT.

The chain has TRBV28 and TRBJ2-1, with 9 bases aligning to TRBD2. CDR3 size: 15 residues. Germline assignment: CDR1 MDHEN and CDR2 SYDVKM. V shed 6 bases and J 0 bases; nucleotides not matched to a gene: 3. The CDR3 protein is CASSRSGSSYNEQFF. The CDR3 nucleotides read TGTGCCAGCAGCCGTAGCGGGAGCTCCTACAATGAGCAGTTCTTC.

The chain couples TRBV5-1 to TRBJ2-2; 11 nucleotides agree with TRBD1. CDR1 is SGHRS, CDR2 YFSETQ, per germline. V shed 4 bases, J shed 6 bases, and the junction held 5 bases outside the gene matches. The CDR3 has 15 amino acids. CDR3 in amino acids: CASSPGQGAAGELFF. The CDR3 coding sequence is TGCGCCAGCAGCCCAGGACAGGGGGCGGCCGGGGAGCTGTTTTTT.

The V call is TRBV6-5, the J call TRBJ1-2; D is possibly TRBD1 (5 bases). Germline loops: CDR1 MNHEY, CDR2 SVGAGI. V dropped 6 bases and J dropped 4 bases, with 12 bases sitting between them. The CDR3 is 13 amino acids. The CDR3 sequence: CASSQGRIYGYTF. The CDR3 nucleotides read TGTGCCAGCAGCCAGGGACGGATCTATGGCTACACCTTC.

The CDR3 DNA reads as TGCGCCAGCAGCTTGGAACCGGGCGAGCAGTACTTC. This sequence encodes CASSLEPGEQYF. The chain employs TRBV5-1 and TRBJ2-7; D gene unclear. The V end was cut by 0 bases, the J end by 6 bases, with 7 bases between. Germline V gene sequence: CDR1 SGHRS, CDR2 YFSETQ. The CDR3 is made up of 12 amino acids.

The table lists this clone with a few counts. This rearrangement joins TRBV10-3 to TRBJ1-3, with D maybe TRBD1 (5 bases). Germline loops: CDR1 ENHRY, CDR2 SYGVKD. The length of the CDR3 is 12 residues. V gave up 4 bases and J gave up 8 bases, with 9 bases separating them. CDR3: CAISGGADTIYF. DNA for the CDR3: TGTGCCATCAGTGGTGGGGCGGACACCATATATTTT.

The V and J genes are TRBV6-5 and TRBJ1-2; 8 bases match TRBD1. The CDR3 totals 15 residues. Unmatched junction bases numbered 8, after V lost 6 bases and J lost 2 bases. Germline-derived CDR1 and CDR2 are MNHEY and SVGAGI. The CDR3, as DNA: TGTGCCAGCAGCTTGGACAGGGAAGGGAACTATGGCTACACCTTC. This translates into CASSLDREGNYGYTF.

V gene TRBV27 combines with J gene TRBJ2-7, with D possibly being TRBD1 (6 bases). Trimming left V 2 bases short and J 4 bases short, with 21 bases between. Germline CDR1 MNHEY, CDR2 SMNVEV (reference sequence). This CDR3 is built from 17 residues. The CDR3 loop reads CASSLKSGTPLGYEQYF. The CDR3 DNA is TGTGCCAGCAGTTTAAAGTCCGGGACACCTCTTGGGTACGAGCAGTACTTC.

This rearrangement joins TRBV28 to TRBJ2-2; TRBD2 agrees at 9 bases. This CDR3 comprises 16 residues. The trim removed 10 bases at V and 6 bases at J, leaving 15 bases unmatched. Germline-derived CDR1 and CDR2 are MDHEN and SYDVKM. The DNA for the CDR3 is TGTGCCACCCGCCCGGGGCTAGCGGGACGTGCCGGGGAGCTGTTTTTT. This encodes CATRPGLAGRAGELFF.

The chain has TRBV7-2 and TRBJ2-1; possibly TRBD2 for D (6 bases). The germline CDR1 and CDR2 sequences are SGHTA and FQGNSA. V lost 1 base and J lost 2, with 12 bases in between. The CDR3 length is 16 residues. The CDR3 region is CASSLGWRGAYNEQFF. The CDR3 DNA reads as TGTGCCAGCAGCTTAGGGTGGCGGGGTGCCTACAATGAGCAGTTCTTC.

The chain has TRBV5-4 and TRBJ2-6; D unresolved. The CDR3 is 15 residues long. The V end lost 5 bases, the J end lost 1 base, and 10 bases lay between the germline ends. CDR1 is SGHNT and CDR2 is YYREEE in the germline V gene (reference sequence). CDR3 nucleotide sequence: TGTGCCAGCAGTTATAAGGGTTCTGGGGCCAACGTCCTGACTTTC. Its translation: CASSYKGSGANVLTF. The full variable domain, its missing parts supplied by reference TRBV5-4 and TRBJ2-6, is ETGVTQSPTHLIKTRGQQVTLRCSSQSGHNTVSWYQQALGQGPQFIFQYYREEENGRGNFPPRFSGLQFPNYSSELNVNALELDDSALYLCASSYKGSGANVLTFGAGSRLTVL.

The chain has TRBV9 and TRBJ2-2; tentatively, D is TRBD2 (5 bases). Trimming took off 0 bases at V and 4 bases at J, with 13 bases between the two ends. This CDR3 region has 16 residues. Germline loops: CDR1 SGDLS, CDR2 YYNGEE. The CDR3 here is CASSVGQSRGTGELFF. CDR3 coding DNA: TGTGCCAGCAGCGTAGGACAATCTCGGGGCACCGGGGAGCTGTTTTTT. The entire variable domain, with the rest obtained from reference TRBV9 and TRBJ2-2, is as follows: DSGVTQTPKHLITATGQRVTLRCSPRSGDLSVYWYQQSLDQGLQFLIQYYNGEERAKGNILERFSAQQFPDLHSELNLSSLELGDSALYFCASSVGQSRGTGELFFGEGSRLTVL.

The rearrangement links TRBV7-9 to TRBJ2-7; the match to TRBD2 covers 14 bases. After removal of 5 bases from V and 3 bases from J, the junction contained 6 bases not matched to a gene. CDR3 length: 16 residues. CDR1 and CDR2 (germline): SEHNR, FQNEAQ (reference sequence). The CDR3 sequence is CASSTTGTSGSYEQYF. The CDR3 nucleotides are TGTGCCAGCAGCACCACTGGGACTAGCGGGAGCTACGAGCAGTACTTC.